This TCR beta chain was recorded in a study of shared clonotypes between healthy human individuals. Across several immunoSEQ plates, the genomic DNA of each subset was split evenly. The method was immunoSEQ multiplex PCR; TCRdb's version includes in-frame clones alone and lacks a portion of them. The table records 730,000 or so clones, about 78% of them present only once. General observations from the study: In this cohort, only blood was sampled, and tissue repertoires likely differ. The authors expected sequencing depth to affect clonotype sharing among donors.

Details on this clone: Its antigen is not known.

Germline V gene data show CDR1 as MNHNS and CDR2 as SASEGT. V gave up 9 bases and J gave up 2 bases; unmatched junction bases: 5. This CDR3 has 13 amino acids. Negatively enriched CD4+ T cells were divided by CD45RA into naive and memory. V is TRBV6-1 and J is TRBJ2-3, with 7 nucleotides matching TRBD2. The sequenced material came from memory CD4+ T cells sorted from blood. Noted subset: CD45RA-negative fraction. The source of this sequence is a woman in her 30s in good health. The CDR3 is CASLADPTDTQYF. CDR3 sequence (DNA): TGTGCCAGTCTAGCGGACCCCACAGATACGCAGTATTTT.